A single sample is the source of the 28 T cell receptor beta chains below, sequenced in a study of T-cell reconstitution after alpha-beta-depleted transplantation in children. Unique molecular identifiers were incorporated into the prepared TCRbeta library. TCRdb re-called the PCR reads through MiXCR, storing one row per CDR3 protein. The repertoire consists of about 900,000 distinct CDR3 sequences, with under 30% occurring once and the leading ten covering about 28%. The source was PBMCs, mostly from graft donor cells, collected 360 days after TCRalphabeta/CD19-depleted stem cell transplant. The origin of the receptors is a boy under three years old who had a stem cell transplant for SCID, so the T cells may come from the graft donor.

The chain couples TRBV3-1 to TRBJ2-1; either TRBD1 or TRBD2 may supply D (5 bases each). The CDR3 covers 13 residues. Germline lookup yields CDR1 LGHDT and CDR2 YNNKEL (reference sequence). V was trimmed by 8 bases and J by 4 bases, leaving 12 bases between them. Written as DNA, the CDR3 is TGTGCCAGCCGCCGGGACGGATACAATGAGCAGTTCTTC. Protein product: CASRRDGYNEQFF.

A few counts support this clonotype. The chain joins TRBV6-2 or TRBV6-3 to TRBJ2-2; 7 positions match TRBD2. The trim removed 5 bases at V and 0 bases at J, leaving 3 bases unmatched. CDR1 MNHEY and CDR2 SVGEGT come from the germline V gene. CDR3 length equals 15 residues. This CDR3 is CASSRGLANTGELFF. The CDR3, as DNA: TGTGCCAGCAGTCGTGGACTAGCGAACACCGGGGAGCTGTTTTTT.

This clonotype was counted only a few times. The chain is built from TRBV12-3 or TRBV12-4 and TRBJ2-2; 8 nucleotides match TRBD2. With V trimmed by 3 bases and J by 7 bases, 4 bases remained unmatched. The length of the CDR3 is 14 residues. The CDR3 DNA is TGTGCCAGCAGTTTCCGGGGGGGGAACGGGGAGCTGTTTTTT. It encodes CASSFRGGNGELFF.

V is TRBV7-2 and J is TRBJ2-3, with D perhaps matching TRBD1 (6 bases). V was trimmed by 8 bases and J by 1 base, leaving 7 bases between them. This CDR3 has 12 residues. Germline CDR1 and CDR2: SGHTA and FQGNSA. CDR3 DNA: TGTGCCAGCGGGGGCCGCACAGATACGCAGTATTTT. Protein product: CASGGRTDTQYF.

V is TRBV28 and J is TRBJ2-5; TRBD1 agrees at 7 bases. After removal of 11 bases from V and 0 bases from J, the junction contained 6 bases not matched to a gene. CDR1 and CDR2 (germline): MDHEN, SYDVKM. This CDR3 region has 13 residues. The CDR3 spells CAAGDSYQETQYF. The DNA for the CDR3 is TGTGCCGCCGGGGACAGCTACCAAGAGACCCAGTACTTC.

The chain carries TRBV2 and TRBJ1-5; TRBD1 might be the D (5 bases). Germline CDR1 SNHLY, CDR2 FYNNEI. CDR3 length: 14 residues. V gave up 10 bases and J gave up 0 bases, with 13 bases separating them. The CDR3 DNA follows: TGTGCCACCCAGGTGGACATTAGCAATCAGCCCCAGCATTTT. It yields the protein CATQVDISNQPQHF.

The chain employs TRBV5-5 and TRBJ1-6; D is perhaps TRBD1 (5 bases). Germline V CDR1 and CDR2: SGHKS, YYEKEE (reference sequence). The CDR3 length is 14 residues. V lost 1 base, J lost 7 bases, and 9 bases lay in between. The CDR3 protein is CASSLIRGNSPLHF. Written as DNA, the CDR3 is TGTGCCAGCAGCTTGATACGGGGGAATTCACCCCTCCACTTT. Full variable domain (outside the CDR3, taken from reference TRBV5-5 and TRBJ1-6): DAGVTQSPTHLIKTRGQQVTLRCSPISGHKSVSWYQQVLGQGPQFIFQYYEKEERGRGNFPDRFSARQFPNYSSELNVNALLLGDSALYLCASSLIRGNSPLHFGNGTRLTVT.

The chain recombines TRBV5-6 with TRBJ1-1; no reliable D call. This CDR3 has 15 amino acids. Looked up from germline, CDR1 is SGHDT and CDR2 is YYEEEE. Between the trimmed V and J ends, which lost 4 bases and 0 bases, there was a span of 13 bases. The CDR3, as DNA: TGTGCCAGCAGCACCCTGACGGTCATGAACACTGAAGCTTTCTTT. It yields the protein CASSTLTVMNTEAFF.

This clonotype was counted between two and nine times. The CDR3 here is CASSLLTDDTQYF. In DNA form, the CDR3 reads TGCGCCAGCAGCTTGCTGACGGACGATACGCAGTATTTT. The genes are TRBV5-1 and TRBJ2-3; D not certain. V lost 1 base to trimming and J lost 6 bases, with 9 bases between them. Germline V gene data show CDR1 as SGHRS and CDR2 as YFSETQ. This CDR3 contains 13 residues.

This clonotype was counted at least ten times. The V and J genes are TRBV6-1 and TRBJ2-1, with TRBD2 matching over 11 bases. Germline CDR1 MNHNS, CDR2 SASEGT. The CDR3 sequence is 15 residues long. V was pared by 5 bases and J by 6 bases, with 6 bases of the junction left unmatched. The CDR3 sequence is CASSPVAGGFNEQFF. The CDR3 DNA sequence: TGTGCCAGCAGTCCTGTAGCGGGGGGGTTCAATGAGCAGTTCTTC.

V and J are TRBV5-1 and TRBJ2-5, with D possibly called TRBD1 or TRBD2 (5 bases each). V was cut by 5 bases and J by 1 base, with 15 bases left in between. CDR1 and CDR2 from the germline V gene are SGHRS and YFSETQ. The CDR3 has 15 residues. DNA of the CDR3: TGCGCCAGCAGTGGTTCTATTGGGGGCCAAGAGACCCAGTACTTC. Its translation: CASSGSIGGQETQYF.

The CDR3 DNA follows: TGTGCCAGTAGTATCGGAGGTTCGGTGAACACTGAAGCTTTCTTT. This translates into CASSIGGSVNTEAFF. The chain carries TRBV19 and TRBJ1-1; unclear D gene. V gave up 3 bases and J gave up 0 bases, with 11 bases separating them. Germline-derived CDR1 and CDR2 are LNHDA and SQIVND (reference sequence). The CDR3 loop spans 15 amino acids.

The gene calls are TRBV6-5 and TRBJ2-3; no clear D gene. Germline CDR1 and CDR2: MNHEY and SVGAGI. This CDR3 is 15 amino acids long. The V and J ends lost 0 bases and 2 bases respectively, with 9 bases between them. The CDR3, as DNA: TGTGCCAGCAGTTACTCTGCACAGTCCACAGATACGCAGTATTTT. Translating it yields CASSYSAQSTDTQYF.

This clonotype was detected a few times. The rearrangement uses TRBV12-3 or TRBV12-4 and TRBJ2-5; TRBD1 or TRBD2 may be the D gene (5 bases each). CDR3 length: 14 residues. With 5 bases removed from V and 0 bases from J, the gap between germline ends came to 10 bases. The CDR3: CASSPGANQETQYF. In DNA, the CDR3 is TGTGCCAGCAGTCCCGGGGCTAACCAAGAGACCCAGTACTTC.

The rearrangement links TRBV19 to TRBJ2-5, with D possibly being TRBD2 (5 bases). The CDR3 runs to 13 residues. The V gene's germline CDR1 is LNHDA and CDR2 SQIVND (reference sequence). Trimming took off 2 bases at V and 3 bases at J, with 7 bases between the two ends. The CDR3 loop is CASSITREETQYF. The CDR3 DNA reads TGTGCCAGTAGTATAACTAGGGAAGAGACCCAGTACTTC.

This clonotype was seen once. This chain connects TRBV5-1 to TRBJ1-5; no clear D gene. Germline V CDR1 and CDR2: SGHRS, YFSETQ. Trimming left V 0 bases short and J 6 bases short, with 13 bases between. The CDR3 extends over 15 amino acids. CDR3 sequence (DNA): TGCGCCAGCAGCTTGGGGGGAGGAGGGTCTCAGCCCCAGCATTTT. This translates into CASSLGGGGSQPQHF. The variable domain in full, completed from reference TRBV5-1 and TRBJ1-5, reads KAGVTQTPRYLIKTRGQQVTLSCSPISGHRSVSWYQQTPGQGLQFLFEYFSETQRNKGNFPGRFSGRQFSNSRSEMNVSTLELGDSALYLCASSLGGGGSQPQHFGDGTRLSIL.

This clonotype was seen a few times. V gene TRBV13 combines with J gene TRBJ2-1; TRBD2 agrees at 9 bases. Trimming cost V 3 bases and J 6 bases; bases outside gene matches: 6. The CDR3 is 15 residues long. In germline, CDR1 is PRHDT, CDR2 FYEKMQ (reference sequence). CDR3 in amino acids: CASSFAGLAPNEQFF. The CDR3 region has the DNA TGTGCCAGCAGCTTTGCGGGACTAGCCCCCAATGAGCAGTTCTTC.

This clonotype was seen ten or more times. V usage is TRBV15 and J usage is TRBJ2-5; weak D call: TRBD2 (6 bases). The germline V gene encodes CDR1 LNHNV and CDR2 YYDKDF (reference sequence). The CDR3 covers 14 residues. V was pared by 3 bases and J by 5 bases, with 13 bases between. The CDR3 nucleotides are TGTGCCACCAGCAGGGGACTGCAGTGGGAGACCCAGTACTTC. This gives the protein CATSRGLQWETQYF.

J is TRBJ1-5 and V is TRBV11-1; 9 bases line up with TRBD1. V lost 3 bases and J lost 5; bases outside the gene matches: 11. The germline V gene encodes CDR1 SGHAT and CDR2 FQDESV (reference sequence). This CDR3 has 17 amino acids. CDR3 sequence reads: CASSFADLRDRDQPQHF. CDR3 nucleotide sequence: TGTGCCAGCAGCTTCGCAGACCTCCGGGACAGGGATCAGCCCCAGCATTTT.

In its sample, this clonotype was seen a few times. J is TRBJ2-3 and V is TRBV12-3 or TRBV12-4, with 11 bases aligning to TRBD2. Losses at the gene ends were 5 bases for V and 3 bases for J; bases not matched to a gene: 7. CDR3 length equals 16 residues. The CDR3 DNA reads TGTGCCAGCAGTCCCCGACTAGCGGGGATAACAGATACGCAGTATTTT. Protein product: CASSPRLAGITDTQYF.

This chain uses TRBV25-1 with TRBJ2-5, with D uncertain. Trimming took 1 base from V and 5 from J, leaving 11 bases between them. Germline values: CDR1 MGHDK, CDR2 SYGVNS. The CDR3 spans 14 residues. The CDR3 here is CASSEWRARETQYF. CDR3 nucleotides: TGTGCCAGCAGTGAATGGCGAGCCAGGGAGACCCAGTACTTC.

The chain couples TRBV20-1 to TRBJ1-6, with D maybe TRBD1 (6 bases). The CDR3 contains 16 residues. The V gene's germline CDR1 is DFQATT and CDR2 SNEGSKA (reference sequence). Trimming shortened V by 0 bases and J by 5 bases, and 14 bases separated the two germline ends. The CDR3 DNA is TGCAGTGCTAGAGATCCAGTCGGACAGCATAATTCACCCCTCCACTTT. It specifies CSARDPVGQHNSPLHF.

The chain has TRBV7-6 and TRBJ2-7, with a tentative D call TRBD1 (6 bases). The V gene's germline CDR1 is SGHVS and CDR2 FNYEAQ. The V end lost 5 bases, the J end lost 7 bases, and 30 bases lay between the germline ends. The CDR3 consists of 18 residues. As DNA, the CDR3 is TGTGCCAGCAGCCAAACTGCACCACGGGACACTGATCGCCAGGAGCAGTACTTC. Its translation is CASSQTAPRDTDRQEQYF.

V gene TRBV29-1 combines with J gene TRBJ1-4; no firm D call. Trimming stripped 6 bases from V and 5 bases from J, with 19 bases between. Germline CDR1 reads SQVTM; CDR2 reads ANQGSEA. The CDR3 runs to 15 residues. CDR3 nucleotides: TGCAGCGTCCACCCAGTGGGAGGGTTAAATGAAAAACTGTTTTTT. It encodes CSVHPVGGLNEKLFF.

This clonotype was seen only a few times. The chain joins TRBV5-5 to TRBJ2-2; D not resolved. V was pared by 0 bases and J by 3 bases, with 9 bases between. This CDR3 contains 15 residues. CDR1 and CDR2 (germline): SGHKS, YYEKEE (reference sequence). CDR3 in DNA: TGTGCCAGCAGCTTGGGGCAGAGCGACACCGGGGAGCTGTTTTTT. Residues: CASSLGQSDTGELFF. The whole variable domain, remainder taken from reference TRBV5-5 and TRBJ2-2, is DAGVTQSPTHLIKTRGQQVTLRCSPISGHKSVSWYQQVLGQGPQFIFQYYEKEERGRGNFPDRFSARQFPNYSSELNVNALLLGDSALYLCASSLGQSDTGELFFGEGSRLTVL.

The CDR3 bases are TGCAGTGCTACAAGGGACAACACCTACGAGCAGTACTTC. It specifies CSATRDNTYEQYF. V and J are TRBV20-1 and TRBJ2-7; D might be TRBD1 (6 bases). Between the trimmed V and J ends, which lost 4 bases and 2 bases, there was a span of 12 bases. From germline, CDR1 is DFQATT and CDR2 SNEGSKA (reference sequence). The CDR3 is 13 residues long.

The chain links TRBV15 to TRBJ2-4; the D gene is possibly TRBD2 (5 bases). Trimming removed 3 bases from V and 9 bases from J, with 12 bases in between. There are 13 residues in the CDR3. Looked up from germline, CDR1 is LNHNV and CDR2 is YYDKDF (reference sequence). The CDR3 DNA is TGTGCCACCAGCAGTGTCAGGAGCGGCATTCAGTACTTC. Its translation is CATSSVRSGIQYF.

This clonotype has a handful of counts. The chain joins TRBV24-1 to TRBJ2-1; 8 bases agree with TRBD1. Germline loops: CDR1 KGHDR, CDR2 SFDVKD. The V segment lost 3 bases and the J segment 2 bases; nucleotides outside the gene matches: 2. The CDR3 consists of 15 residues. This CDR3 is CATSDDRGPYNEQFF. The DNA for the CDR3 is TGTGCCACCAGTGATGACAGGGGACCCTACAATGAGCAGTTCTTC.